This is a list of T cell receptor beta chains from one sample in a study of cytomegalovirus exposure and HLA in healthy donors. Generated by immunoSEQ multiplex PCR, the TCRdb table keeps only in-frame clones and is missing some. The sample comprises over 200,000 clones, over 75% of which are singletons, and 1.5% to 2.5% rests with the top ten. Sequenced input: PBMCs. Source of these receptors: a woman under 30 in good health and CMV-seropositive. Both conserved end residues are part of each CDR3. Fields, in order: V gene, D gene, clone size, J gene, CDR3 DNA, CDR3 protein. The D gene is left open where the match is weak. Some rows mark clone size as missing; the rest say once, few, many or name a class of expanded clone.

v_call: TRBV18; d_call: TRBD2; clone_size: NA; j_call: TRBJ2-7; cdr3_nt: TGTGCCAGCTCACCACCGGGGAGGGACCACTACGAGCAGTACTTC; cdr3_aa: CASSPPGRDHYEQYF
v_call: TRBV5-1; d_call: TRBD1; clone_size: NA; j_call: TRBJ2-2; cdr3_nt: TGCGCCAGCAGCTTTATCGGACAGGGCACCGGGGAGCTGTTTTTT; cdr3_aa: CASSFIGQGTGELFF
v_call: TRBV6-1; d_call: NA; clone_size: NA; j_call: TRBJ1-1; cdr3_nt: TGTGCCAATTCGCTGCTACTGGTGAACACTGAAGCTTTCTTT; cdr3_aa: CANSLLLVNTEAFF
v_call: TRBV20-1; d_call: NA; clone_size: NA; j_call: TRBJ2-7; cdr3_nt: TGCAGTGCTAGACCTAGCCTGGCGCAGTACTTC; cdr3_aa: CSARPSLAQYF
v_call: TRBV6-1; d_call: NA; clone_size: NA; j_call: TRBJ1-2; cdr3_nt: TGTGCCAGCAGTGAAGGACAAGTCGGGGGTGGCTACACCTTC; cdr3_aa: CASSEGQVGGGYTF
v_call: TRBV30; d_call: NA; clone_size: NA; j_call: TRBJ1-1; cdr3_nt: TGTGCCTGGCACAGGGAACTATCGGGCACTGAAGCTTTCTTT; cdr3_aa: CAWHRELSGTEAFF
v_call: TRBV6-5; d_call: NA; clone_size: NA; j_call: TRBJ2-1; cdr3_nt: TGTGCCAGCAGTTACTCGCCTAACAATGAGCAGTTCTTC; cdr3_aa: CASSYSPNNEQFF
v_call: TRBV29-1; d_call: TRBD2; clone_size: NA; j_call: TRBJ2-1; cdr3_nt: TGCAGCGTTGATTCGACTAGCCAAACTCTGGGTGAGCAGTTCTTC; cdr3_aa: CSVDSTSQTLGEQFF
v_call: TRBV27; d_call: TRBD2; clone_size: NA; j_call: TRBJ2-5; cdr3_nt: TGTGCCAGCAGTCGTGATCGGGCGGGAGCAGATCAAGAGACCCAGTACTTC; cdr3_aa: CASSRDRAGADQETQYF
v_call: TRBV10-3; d_call: NA; clone_size: NA; j_call: TRBJ1-2; cdr3_nt: TGTGCCATCAGTGAATCCGGGGGGAACTATGGCTACACCTTC; cdr3_aa: CAISESGGNYGYTF
v_call: TRBV5-6; d_call: TRBD2; clone_size: NA; j_call: TRBJ2-7; cdr3_nt: TGTGCCAGCAGCGCAGCTAGCGGCAGCTCCTACGAGCAGTACTTC; cdr3_aa: CASSAASGSSYEQYF
v_call: TRBV10-1; d_call: NA; clone_size: few; j_call: TRBJ1-2; cdr3_nt: TGCGCCAGGAGGACAGTATACTATGGCTACACCTTC; cdr3_aa: CARRTVYYGYTF
v_call: TRBV7-9; d_call: NA; clone_size: NA; j_call: TRBJ1-5; cdr3_nt: TGTGCCAGCAGCTTAGCGAGTGTGCAGCCCCAGCATTTT; cdr3_aa: CASSLASVQPQHF
v_call: TRBV27; d_call: NA; clone_size: NA; j_call: TRBJ1-2; cdr3_nt: TGTGCCAGCAGTTTATTCGCAGGGAATGGCTACACCTTC; cdr3_aa: CASSLFAGNGYTF